This T cell receptor (beta chain) was found in a study of siplizumab effects on memory and regulatory T cells. The germline V and J ends were trimmed by 4 bases and 1 base, with 15 bases remaining between them. Germline CDR1 SGDLS, CDR2 YYNGEE. The CDR3 length is 16 residues. Whole-study findings and limits: For mappable alloreactive CD4+ clones, the mean Treg-derived fraction was about 72% with siplizumab and 25% to 30% in controls. Roughly 75-95% of dividing CD4+ or CD8+ clones were without an attributable naive or memory phenotype.

Comment on this clone: Antigen unknown.

Measured with immunoSEQ multiplex PCR; TCRdb has only the in-frame clones, and not every one. The data hold about 110,000 clones, with roughly 92% observed a single time. The rearrangement uses TRBV9 and TRBJ1-3; D gene uncertain. Sequenced sample: CD4+ T cells sorted from blood. This receptor was identified in a human donor in good health. The CDR3 coding sequence is TGTGCCAGCAGCCCTGGAGGGTTCCATTCTGGAAACACCATATATTTT. Its translation: CASSPGGFHSGNTIYF.